The present entry profiles one TCR beta chain with its context. Its antigen remains undetermined. One base away there is no much larger clone; base qualities are not given. Via the germline V gene, CDR1 is SGDLS and CDR2 YYNGEE. The CDR3 goes from the cysteine to the phenylalanine over 13 residues. Only CDR3 DNA is held: 39 bases, read in frame from base 1. The V and J ends are trimmed by 4 bases and 2 bases, leaving 10 bases between them. The method behind the library was the immunoSEQ multiplex PCR assay. The multiplex PCR relied on a mix of 60 forward primers for TCR Vbeta segments and 13 reverse primers for TCR Jbeta segments. A multiplex PCR assay on genomic DNA amplified the CDR3 region of rearranged TCR beta genes. The Illumina HiSeq System was used to sequence the amplified TCR beta libraries as 87-base-pair reads. Under the source paper's analysis protocol: In a later analysis, tens of millions of unique TCR beta chains were counted across the approximately 640 repertoires, and approximately 9.9 million of these chains were shared by at least two donors. To remove PCR and sequencing errors, raw reads were error-corrected and collapsed into unique sequences using a nearest-neighbor algorithm that merged closely related sequences. To assign V, D and J gene segments, CDR3 sequences were aligned to IMGT reference sequences. Each retained sequence needed at least a six-nucleotide match to both a V gene segment and a J gene segment. Rearrangements were classified as productive when the CDR3 lacked stop codons and remained in frame with V and J, and all other rearrangements were classified as non-productive. Following IMGT convention, CDR3 was defined as the stretch from the second conserved V-encoded cysteine to the conserved J-encoded phenylalanine. In an earlier analysis of 500 to 650 of the donors, sequences lacking an unambiguous match to a single V gene segment were excluded. An earlier analysis of under 750 of the donors called V segments functional above 56.7% productive rearrangements and segregating when the between-donor standard deviation exceeded 5%. A statistical classification framework was developed to diagnose cytomegalovirus status using the catalog of TCR beta chain sequences. V and J gene assignment, in a later analysis, came from comparing TCR nucleotide sequences with IMGT/GENE-DB human TR gene sequences. Using the TCRdist pipeline, a later analysis assigned CDR3 sequences along with most-parsimonious VDJ recombination scenarios. In a later analysis, every TCR beta chain was defined by the combination of its CDR3 amino acid sequence and its V-gene family, and reads without a unique V-gene family were dropped. To address suspected cross-contamination and a sequencing artifact, a later analysis removed 592 highly shared, low-generation-probability nucleotide sequences. In a later analysis, a clonal expansion index was calculated for each public chain from normalized within-repertoire ranks of inferred template counts. In a later analysis, generation probabilities were computed with a VDJ recombination model fitted to out-of-frame rearrangements, and the resulting probabilities were checked against IGoR. Hypergeometric tests were used in a later analysis to score TCR-TCR, TCR-HLA and TCR-CMV co-occurrence, with a repertoire-size bias correction applied to the TCR pairs. A later analysis estimated false discovery rates by permuting HLA or CMV assignments 20 times. In a later analysis, co-occurring TCRs were grouped using DBSCAN, and TCRdist sequence similarity was added for clustering within HLA-allele-positive subsets. For co-occurrence clustering, repertoires with fewer than 30,000 or more than 120,000 public chains were excluded, along with roughly 5 repertoires with anomalous nucleotide sharing. Drawn from immuneACCESS, this table holds only the in-frame rearrangements with V and J called that TCRdb kept. Clones are partly lost; checked studies trace under half to an unresolved V gene and leave the rest unexplained. The DNA gave D and trimming, while V, J and clone size come from that table. The sample records some 140,000 clones, nearly 80% of which are singletons. Of the sample, around 2.2% is held by the ten largest clones.

These data belong to a study of cytomegalovirus exposure and HLA in healthy donors (dated by TCRdb to 2016 to 2017). Context from the whole study: An earlier analysis of several hundred of the donors reported about 300 Gb of sequence data and some 110 million unique TCR beta sequences obtained from about 180 million T cells. Among the roughly 400 genotyped donors, about 85% belonged to the genetic ancestry cluster associated with self-reported Caucasian donors. A later genetic analysis used genome-wide SNP genotypes for about 60% of the roughly 670 donors, treating that subset as a discovery cohort. The number of donors typed differed by locus, with 629-630 for A, B, C, DRB1 and DQB1, roughly 520 for DQA1, approximately 570 for DPA1, and 400 to 490 for DPB1. The aim of the study was to test whether cataloging public T cell receptors could identify signatures of past pathogen exposure. To study patterns of TCR occurrence, a later analysis re-analyzed previously published TCR beta repertoires from around 660 donors and added high-resolution HLA genotyping. An earlier analysis of 587 of the donors applied high-throughput TCR beta sequencing to assess whether each TCR beta V gene segment acted as functional or pseudogenic. Roughly 5 DR-DQ haplotypes were handled as single units for association and clustering, since linkage in the cohort was strong. Rather than using new phenotypic data, the later analysis identified candidate immune exposures from TCR beta sequences and from how often those sequences occurred across donors. In addition to the first cohort of hundreds of subjects, a separate validation cohort of 100 to 150 different subjects was used. Among under 450 genotyped donors of the cohort, an average of approximately 240,000 unique TCR beta nucleotide sequences were sequenced per donor, about a sixth of them non-productive. Donor age, sex, ethnicity and CMV serostatus were compiled together with the repertoire data. Using immunosequencing, the study profiled T cell repertoires from 666 subjects and related those repertoires to cytomegalovirus serostatus. Class I and class II HLA loci were covered by the typing at four-digit resolution. An early release covering about 600 HLA-typed donors comprised roughly 300 gigabases of sequencing data and around 86 million unique TCR sequences. Every discovery cohort repertoire had been produced on one sequencing platform. To predict cytomegalovirus infection status, the study brought together high-throughput TCR immunosequencing, statistical association of individual TCRs with disease status, and machine learning.

The cohort comprised around 700 healthy bone marrow donors. Cohort members were all nominally healthy when sampled, although unrecorded immune exposures were likely present. The donor tested CMV seronegative, placing the donor among the 352 seronegative members of the cohort. A peripheral blood sample was provided by each donor, and peripheral blood mononuclear cells were used for TCR beta sequencing. The Qiagen DNeasy Blood Extraction Kit was used to extract genomic DNA from the blood cell samples. What the authors observed across the whole study: The earlier analysis of 587 of the donors excluded seventeen rarely observed V segments, including chromosome 9 orphons, because counts were too low. Across donors, most TCR sequences were observed very rarely, whereas some public TCRs were present in many individuals. Linkage disequilibrium might explain the correlated functional status among segregating V segments, but an unknown experimental factor could not be ruled out. When HLA alleles, especially DR and DQ, strongly co-occurred, TCR associations were difficult to assign to individual alleles. The sequencing pipeline was judged likely to have produced a cluster of highly shared sequence variants as a technical artifact. According to a later analysis, parvovirus B19, influenza, CMV and Epstein-Barr virus appeared linked to several top co-occurrence clusters. In a later analysis, TCR association rates were found to vary across HLA loci, with the most associated TCRs seen for DRB1 alleles and the fewest for HLA-C alleles. Specific HLA alleles were associated with about 17,000 TCR beta sequences at a false discovery rate of 0.05 in a later analysis. The classifier was reported to diagnose cytomegalovirus status with high specificity and sensitivity in both the original and validation cohorts. In an earlier analysis of more than 500 of the donors, most TCR beta V segments appeared in productive rearrangements about 90% or about 30% of the time, broadly matching IMGT annotations. The authors suggested that the approach could potentially be extended to other disease states and immunological phenotypes. The 87-base-pair reads could not distinguish some IMGT-functional V segments, including TRBV6-2 and TRBV6-3, so those segments were excluded. A later genetic analysis reported fewer N-insertions in productive TCRs among donors in an Asian-associated ancestry cluster than the roughly 720-donor mean. Only TCR beta chains were sequenced in this cohort, and the absence of alpha or paired-chain data limited detectable features. The study listed 150 to 200 TCR beta chains as associated with cytomegalovirus. The presence/absence analyses assumed that sequencing depth was roughly uniform across donors, and that assumption may not be true. In a later genetic analysis, a missense DCLRE1C variant was associated with V-gene and J-gene trimming of TCR beta chains, and the association was replicated in an independent cohort. HLA typing was unavailable for some donors at each locus, so association tests used only the typed subset. A later analysis found that HLA-associated TCR beta chains were more clonally expanded and had lower generation probabilities than equally common non-associated chains. In vitro tests confirmed that a few of the cytomegalovirus-associated TCR beta chains recognize cytomegalovirus antigens. In a later analysis, most CMV-associated TCR beta chains were found to appear HLA-restricted, with HLA associations seemingly driven largely by CMV exposure. The only immune exposure information available for the cohort was CMV serostatus. A further reported finding was that TCR beta sequences accurately predicted the HLA-A and HLA-B alleles for most subjects in the first cohort.

The sequencing sample was made of PBMCs. The V gene is TRBV9 and the J gene is TRBJ2-7; perhaps TRBD2 is the D gene, with 5 bases matching. The receptor was isolated from a man in his thirties or forties in good health and CMV-seronegative. The CDR3 region reads CASSPSGTYEQYF. The nucleotide sequence is TGTGCCAGCAGCCCGAGCGGAACCTACGAGCAGTACTTC.